The 15 T cell receptor beta chains presented below share a single source sample, sequenced in a study of T cell clonality in common variable immunodeficiency. Clones were read by immunoSEQ multiplex PCR, and TCRdb kept only the in-frame ones, dropping some. This record lists approximately 75,000 clones, none seen once only, and the top ten clones contain 0.75% to 1%. Sequenced input: peripheral blood mononuclear cells. These receptors all come from a person between 18 and 75 years old in good health.

This clone showed up many times. The CDR3 extends 3 residues past the end of the read, so its final part is completed from the germline J gene. The gene calls are TRBV20-1 and TRBJ2-1; 10 bases line up with TRBD2. Germline V gene sequence: CDR1 DFQATT, CDR2 SNEGSKA (reference sequence). The CDR3 has 14 amino acids. Trimming took 3 bases from V and 6 from J; bases not matched to a gene: 5. Here the CDR3 reads CSASKPSGSNEQFF. CDR3 bases read: TGCAGTGCTAGTAAACCTAGCGGGAGCAATGAG.

In its sample, this clone was seen many times. The DNA ends 3 residues before the CDR3 does, and the rest of the CDR3 is filled in from the germline J gene. This chain links TRBV5-4 with TRBJ1-1; D perhaps matches TRBD1 (6 bases). Trimming removed 3 bases from V and 6 bases from J, with 15 bases in between. The CDR3 has 14 amino acids. The germline CDR1 and CDR2 sequences are SGHNT and YYREEE (reference sequence). CDR3 DNA, as far as it was read: TGTGCCAGCAGCTCCGGGACAATTTGGTCTGAA. Translated: CASSSGTIWSE. The complete CDR3 sequence is CASSSGTIWSEAFF.

At least ten counts were recorded for this clone. The read comes to an end 3 residues before the CDR3 does, leaving the germline J gene to fill in the end. The chain employs TRBV20-1 and TRBJ1-1; TRBD1 might be the D (5 bases). The CDR3 has 16 residues. Germline CDR1 reads DFQATT; CDR2 reads SNEGSKA (reference sequence). V dropped 3 bases and J dropped 1 base, with 18 bases sitting between them. CDR3 DNA (partial): TGCAGTGCTAGGAATAGGGATCGAGGGGCGAACACTGAA. This encodes CSARNRDRGANTE. The whole CDR3 region reads CSARNRDRGANTEAFF.

In this sample, this clone turned up many times. The CDR3 end is not reached by the read, which stops 3 residues before it; the germline J gene fills it in. V usage is TRBV7-2 and J usage is TRBJ2-1; the match to TRBD2 covers 11 bases. After removal of 4 bases from V and 8 bases from J, the junction contained 4 bases not matched to a gene. CDR3 length: 14 amino acids. Germline values: CDR1 SGHTA, CDR2 FQGNSA. CDR3 residues: CASSWTSGLDEQFF. The CDR3 DNA, read in part, is TGTGCCAGCAGCTGGACTAGCGGGCTGGATGAG.

This clone was seen many times. The sequence runs out 3 residues before the end of the CDR3; the remainder is reconstructed from the germline J gene. This chain connects TRBV12-3 or TRBV12-4 to TRBJ2-3; 7 positions agree with TRBD2. The CDR3 spans 16 residues. V dropped 1 base and J dropped 3; count of bases not matched to a gene: 7. The part of the CDR3 DNA that was read is TGTGCCAGCAGTTTAGACCCCTCCGGGGGGACAGATACG. Protein product: CASSLDPSGGTDT. The complete CDR3 protein is CASSLDPSGGTDTQYF.

Ten or more counts support this clone. The part of the CDR3 DNA that was read is TGTGCCAGTAGTCCCTCTCTAGCGGGAGGGCCGAATGAG. Amino acids: CASSPSLAGGPNE. The CDR3 in its entirety is CASSPSLAGGPNEQFF. The chain links TRBV19 to TRBJ2-1; 12 bases are shared with TRBD2. The CDR3 end falls 3 residues outside the read, so it is completed with the germline J gene. Germline V gene data show CDR1 as LNHDA and CDR2 as SQIVND (reference sequence). V trimming: 5 bases; J trimming: 7 bases; junction bases outside the gene matches: 9. The CDR3 has 16 residues.

This clone was observed many times. The read is 3 residues too short to cover the CDR3 end, so that end is filled in from the germline J gene. V gene TRBV28 combines with J gene TRBJ1-2; D unresolved. Per germline, CDR1 MDHEN and CDR2 SYDVKM. CDR3 length: 13 residues. The sequenced part of the CDR3 DNA is TGTGCCAGCGTCTCGCCCGGGTTCGCTCGC. It yields the protein CASVSPGFAR. The CDR3 reads in full as CASVSPGFARYTF.

Many counts were recorded for this clone. The sequence runs out 3 residues before the end of the CDR3; the remainder is reconstructed from the germline J gene. The chain links TRBV6-2 or TRBV6-3 to TRBJ2-1; TRBD1 is a possible D gene (6 bases). The CDR3 is 15 amino acids. The V gene lost 5 bases and the J gene lost 8 bases, with 19 bases spanning the gap. The germline CDR1 and CDR2 sequences are MNHEY and SVGEGT. The DNA read from the CDR3 is TGTGCCAGCAGTCCGATTGGGGGCTTCAGATATGAG. Residues: CASSPIGGFRYE. The entire CDR3 protein is CASSPIGGFRYEQFF.

This clone showed up many times. The part of the CDR3 DNA that was read is TGTGCCAGTAGTATTATTGAGGGGACAGTGAGTGGC. It is translated as CASSIIEGTVSG. The CDR3 reads in full as CASSIIEGTVSGYTF. The J gene is TRBJ1-2, the V gene TRBV19, with TRBD1 identical over 7 bases. The sequenced fragment ends 3 residues before the CDR3 boundary, so the rest is inferred from the germline J gene. The CDR3 spans 15 residues. V was pared by 3 bases and J by 7 bases, with 11 bases of the junction left unmatched. CDR1 is LNHDA, CDR2 SQIVND, per germline (reference sequence).

This clone was seen repeatedly, ten times or more. Read coverage stops 3 residues before the CDR3 terminus; the germline J gene supplies the remainder. The chain is built from TRBV14 and TRBJ1-3, with 9 bases aligning to TRBD1. Germline assignment: CDR1 SGHDN and CDR2 FVKESK. Trimming at V came to 4 bases and at J to 1 base, leaving 8 bases not matched to a gene. There are 17 residues in the CDR3. The CDR3 here is CASSPIRTGVSGNTIYF. CDR3 bases read: TGTGCCAGCAGCCCCATCCGGACAGGGGTTTCTGGAAACACC.

This clone was recorded at least ten times. The CDR3 end lies 3 residues beyond the end of the read and is filled in from the germline J gene. The rearrangement links TRBV7-6 to TRBJ2-7, with D perhaps matching TRBD1 (6 bases). Germline loops: CDR1 SGHVS, CDR2 FNYEAQ. The V gene lost 5 bases and the J gene lost 2 bases, with 13 bases spanning the gap. The CDR3 is 14 residues long. CDR3 region: CASSLRDTAYEQYF. CDR3 bases read: TGTGCCAGCAGCCTCCGGGACACGGCCTACGAG.

This clone was picked up many times. The read terminates 3 residues ahead of where the CDR3 ends, so the germline J gene completes it. The same CDR3 arises from other DNA sequences in this sample as well. This chain joins TRBV10-3 and TRBJ2-3; TRBD2 is a possible D gene (6 bases). Per germline, CDR1 ENHRY and CDR2 SYGVKD. Trimming stripped 2 bases from V and 0 bases from J, with 24 bases between. This CDR3 contains 20 residues. The covered CDR3 bases are TGTGCCATCAGTGAGCCCAATATACCCTCCGGAGGGCTTAGCACAGATACG. Translation gives CAISEPNIPSGGLSTDT. The full CDR3 reads CAISEPNIPSGGLSTDTQYF.

This clone was recorded many times. The CDR3 extends 3 residues past the end of the read, so its final part is completed from the germline J gene. This sample includes further DNA sequences coding for the same CDR3. The chain has TRBV19 and TRBJ2-7; 8 nucleotides agree with TRBD1. The V gene's germline CDR1 is LNHDA and CDR2 SQIVND (reference sequence). This CDR3 is 14 amino acids long. The junction had 4 bases not matched to a gene; V was cut back by 5 bases and J by 1 base. The CDR3 bases that were read are TGTGCCAGTAGTTCCCGGGACAGGTCCTACGAG. Protein product: CASSSRDRSYE. The CDR3, in full, reads CASSSRDRSYEQYF.

There are many counts of this clone. The CDR3 bases that were read are TGCAGTGCTAGACAGGGGTTTGGAAACACC. Its translation: CSARQGFGNT. The whole CDR3 protein reads CSARQGFGNTIYF. The V and J genes are TRBV20-1 and TRBJ1-3; tentative D call: TRBD1 (6 bases). The observed sequence ends 3 residues before the CDR3 terminus, with the missing tail filled in from the germline J gene. The CDR3 has 13 amino acids. Germline CDR1 and CDR2: DFQATT and SNEGSKA (reference sequence). The V end lost 2 bases, the J end lost 3 bases, and 8 bases lay between the germline ends.

This clone occurred many times. The CDR3 goes on 3 residues after the read ends, and that part is filled in from the germline J gene. This chain uses TRBV5-5 with TRBJ1-4; 9 bases line up with TRBD1. The CDR3 loop spans 15 amino acids. Germline CDR1 reads SGHKS; CDR2 reads YYEKEE (reference sequence). V dropped 4 bases and J dropped 10; count of bases not matched to a gene: 11. The covered CDR3 bases are TGTGCCAGCAGCCCTTGGACAGGGGAGGTCGGAAAA. The encoded protein is CASSPWTGEVGK. The entire CDR3 sequence reads CASSPWTGEVGKLFF.